This TCR beta chain was identified during a study of cytomegalovirus exposure and HLA in healthy donors. The wider study: Researchers previously reported finding some 110 million unique TCR beta sequences from about 200 million T cells.

Germline assignment: CDR1 MNHEY and CDR2 SMNVEV (reference sequence). The CDR3 contains 15 residues. V lost 0 bases to trimming and J lost 2 bases, with 8 bases between them. Study outcomes and limitations: A later analysis revealed that TCR association rates differed between HLA loci, peaking at DRB1 and bottoming out at HLA-C. CMV serostatus was the only recorded immune exposure for donors. In a later analysis, an Asian-associated ancestry cluster reportedly showed fewer N-insertions than the roughly 700-donor mean.

Primers: 60 Vbeta forward and 13 Jbeta reverse. Data came from immunoSEQ multiplex PCR; TCRdb stores just in-frame clones and leaves some out. The sample lists approximately 130,000 clones, 70% to 90% seen once, with almost 6% in the top ten. A note on this clone: Its antigen is currently unknown.

This sequence joins TRBV27 and TRBJ1-5; perhaps TRBD1 as D (6 bases). The sequenced material came from PBMCs. The receptor was isolated from a woman aged 40-49 years in good health and CMV-seropositive. The CDR3: CASSLSRTGNQPQHF. CDR3 coding DNA: TGTGCCAGCAGTTTATCCCGGACAGGCAATCAGCCCCAGCATTTT.